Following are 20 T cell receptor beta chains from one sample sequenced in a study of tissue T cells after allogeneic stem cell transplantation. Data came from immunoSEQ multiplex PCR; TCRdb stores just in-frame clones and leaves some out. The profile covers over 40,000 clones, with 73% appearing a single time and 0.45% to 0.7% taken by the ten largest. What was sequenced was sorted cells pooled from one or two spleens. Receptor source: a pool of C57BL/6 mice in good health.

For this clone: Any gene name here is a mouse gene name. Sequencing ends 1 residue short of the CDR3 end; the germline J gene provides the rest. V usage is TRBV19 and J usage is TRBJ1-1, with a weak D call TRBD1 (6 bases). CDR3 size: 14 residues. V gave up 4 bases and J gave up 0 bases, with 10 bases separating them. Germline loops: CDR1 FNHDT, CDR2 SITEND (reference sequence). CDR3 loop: CASSHGTTNTEVFF. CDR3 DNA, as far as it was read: TGTGCCAGCAGTCACGGGACAACAAACACAGAAGTCTTC.

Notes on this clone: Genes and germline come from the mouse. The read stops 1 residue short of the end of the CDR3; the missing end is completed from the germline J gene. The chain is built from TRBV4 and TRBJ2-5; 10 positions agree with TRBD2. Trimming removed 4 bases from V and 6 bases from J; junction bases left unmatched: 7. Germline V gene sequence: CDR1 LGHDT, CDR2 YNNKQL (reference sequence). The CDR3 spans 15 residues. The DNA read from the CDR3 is TGTGCCAGCAGCTTTCTGGGGGGGCGCGTTGACACCCAGTAC. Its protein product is CASSFLGGRVDTQY. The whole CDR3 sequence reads CASSFLGGRVDTQYF.

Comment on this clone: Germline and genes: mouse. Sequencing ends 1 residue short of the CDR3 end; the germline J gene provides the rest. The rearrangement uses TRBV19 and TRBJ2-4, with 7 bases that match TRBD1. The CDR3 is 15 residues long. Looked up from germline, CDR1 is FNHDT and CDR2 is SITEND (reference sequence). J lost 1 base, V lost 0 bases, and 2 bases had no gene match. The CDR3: CASSIEGTGQNTLYF. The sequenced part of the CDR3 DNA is TGTGCCAGCAGTATAGAGGGGACAGGTCAAAACACCTTGTAC.

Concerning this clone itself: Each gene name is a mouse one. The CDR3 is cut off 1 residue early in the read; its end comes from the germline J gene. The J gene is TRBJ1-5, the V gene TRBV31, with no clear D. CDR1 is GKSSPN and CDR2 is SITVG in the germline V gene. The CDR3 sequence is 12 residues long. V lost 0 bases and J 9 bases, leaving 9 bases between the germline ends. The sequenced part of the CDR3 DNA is TGTGCCTGGAGTCTAGTGGGAGGGGCTCCGCTT. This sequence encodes CAWSLVGGAPL. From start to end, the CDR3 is CAWSLVGGAPLF.

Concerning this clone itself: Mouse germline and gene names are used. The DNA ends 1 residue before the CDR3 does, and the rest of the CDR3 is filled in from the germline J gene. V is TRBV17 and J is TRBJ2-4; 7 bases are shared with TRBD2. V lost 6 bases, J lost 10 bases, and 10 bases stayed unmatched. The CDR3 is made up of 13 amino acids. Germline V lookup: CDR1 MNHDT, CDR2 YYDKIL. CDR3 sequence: CASSRLGGGPLYF. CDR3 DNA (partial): TGTGCTAGCAGCCGACTGGGAGGAGGCCCCTTGTAC.

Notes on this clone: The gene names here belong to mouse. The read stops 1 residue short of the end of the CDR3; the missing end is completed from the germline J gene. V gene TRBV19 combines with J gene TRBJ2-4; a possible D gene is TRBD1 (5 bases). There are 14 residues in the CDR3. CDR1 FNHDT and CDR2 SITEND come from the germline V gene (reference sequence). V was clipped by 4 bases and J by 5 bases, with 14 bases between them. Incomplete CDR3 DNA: TGTGCCAGCAGTCGAAAGGGGTCTGGAAACACCTTGTAC. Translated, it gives CASSRKGSGNTLY. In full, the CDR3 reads CASSRKGSGNTLYF.

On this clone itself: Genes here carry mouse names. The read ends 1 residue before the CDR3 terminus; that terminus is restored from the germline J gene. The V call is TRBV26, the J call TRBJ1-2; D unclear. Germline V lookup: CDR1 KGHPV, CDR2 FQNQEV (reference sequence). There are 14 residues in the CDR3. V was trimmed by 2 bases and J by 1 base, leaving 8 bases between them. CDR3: CASSLGWGNSDYTF. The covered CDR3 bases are TGTGCCAGCAGTCTGGGGTGGGGAAACTCCGACTACACC.

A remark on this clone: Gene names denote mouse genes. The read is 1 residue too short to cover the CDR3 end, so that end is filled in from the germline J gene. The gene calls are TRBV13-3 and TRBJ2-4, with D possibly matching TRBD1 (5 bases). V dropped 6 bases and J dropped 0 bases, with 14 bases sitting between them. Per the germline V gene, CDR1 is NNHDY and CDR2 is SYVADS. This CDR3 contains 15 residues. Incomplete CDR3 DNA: TGTGCCAGCACCCAGGGTAAGGATAGTCAAAACACCTTGTAC. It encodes CASTQGKDSQNTLY. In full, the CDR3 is CASTQGKDSQNTLYF.

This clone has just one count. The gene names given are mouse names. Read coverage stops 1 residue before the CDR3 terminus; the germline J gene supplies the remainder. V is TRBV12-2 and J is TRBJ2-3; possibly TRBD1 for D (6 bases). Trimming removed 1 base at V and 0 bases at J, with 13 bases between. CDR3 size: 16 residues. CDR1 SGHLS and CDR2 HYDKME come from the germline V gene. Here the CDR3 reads CASSLGTPPSAETLYF. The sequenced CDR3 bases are TGTGCCAGCTCTCTTGGGACACCTCCTAGTGCAGAAACGCTGTAT.

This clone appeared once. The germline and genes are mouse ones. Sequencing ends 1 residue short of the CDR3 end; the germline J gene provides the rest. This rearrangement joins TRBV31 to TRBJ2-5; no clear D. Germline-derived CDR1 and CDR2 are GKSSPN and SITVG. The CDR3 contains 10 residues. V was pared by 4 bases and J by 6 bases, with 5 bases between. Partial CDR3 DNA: TGTGCCTGGACCCAGGACACCCAGTAC. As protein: CAWTQDTQY. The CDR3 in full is CAWTQDTQYF.

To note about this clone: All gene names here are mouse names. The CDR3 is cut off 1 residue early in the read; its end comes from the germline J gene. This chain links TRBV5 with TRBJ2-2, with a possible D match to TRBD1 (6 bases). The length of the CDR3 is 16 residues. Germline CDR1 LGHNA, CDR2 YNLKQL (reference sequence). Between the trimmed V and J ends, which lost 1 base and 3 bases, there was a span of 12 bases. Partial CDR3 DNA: TGTGCCAGCAGCCAAGGGCAGGGGCGGGACACCGGGCAGCTCTAC. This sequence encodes CASSQGQGRDTGQLY. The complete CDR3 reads CASSQGQGRDTGQLYF.

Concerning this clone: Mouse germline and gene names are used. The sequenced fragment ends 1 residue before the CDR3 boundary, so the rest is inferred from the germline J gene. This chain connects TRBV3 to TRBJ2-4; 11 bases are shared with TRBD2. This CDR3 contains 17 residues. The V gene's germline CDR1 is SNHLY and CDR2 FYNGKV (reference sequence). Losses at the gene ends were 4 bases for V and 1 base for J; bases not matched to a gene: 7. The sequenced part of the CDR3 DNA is TGTGCCAGCAGCTCGACTGGGGGGGAAAGGGGTCAAAACACCTTGTAC. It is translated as CASSSTGGERGQNTLY. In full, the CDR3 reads CASSSTGGERGQNTLYF.

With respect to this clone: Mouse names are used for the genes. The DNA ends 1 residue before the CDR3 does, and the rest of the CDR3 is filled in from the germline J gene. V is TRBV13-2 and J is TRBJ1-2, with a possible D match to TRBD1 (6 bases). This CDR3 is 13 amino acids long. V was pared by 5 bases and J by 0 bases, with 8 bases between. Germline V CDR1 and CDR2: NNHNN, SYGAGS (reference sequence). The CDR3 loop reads CASGDRTNSDYTF. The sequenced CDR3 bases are TGTGCCAGCGGGGACAGAACAAACTCCGACTACACC.

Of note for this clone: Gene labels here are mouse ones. CDR3 residues: CASSISRGAETLYF. CDR3 bases read: TGTGCCAGCAGTATATCCAGGGGTGCAGAAACGCTGTAT. The rearrangement joins TRBV19 to TRBJ2-3; possibly TRBD1 for D (5 bases). Read data end 1 residue before the CDR3 end; the end is taken from the germline J gene. This CDR3 spans 14 amino acids. Germline values: CDR1 FNHDT, CDR2 SITEND (reference sequence). V was shortened by 1 base and J by 1 base, with 7 bases between the two germline ends.

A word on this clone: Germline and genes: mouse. CDR3 in amino acids: CASSQTGGAETLYF. Partial CDR3 DNA: TGTGCCAGCAGCCAAACTGGGGGTGCAGAAACGCTGTAT. The V gene is TRBV2, the J gene TRBJ2-3, with TRBD2 matching over 7 bases. The read halts 1 residue ahead of the CDR3 end, with the missing end drawn from the germline J gene. The length of the CDR3 is 14 residues. Germline V CDR1 and CDR2: LGHNA, YSYQKL. Trimming removed 2 bases from V and 1 base from J; junction bases left unmatched: 0.

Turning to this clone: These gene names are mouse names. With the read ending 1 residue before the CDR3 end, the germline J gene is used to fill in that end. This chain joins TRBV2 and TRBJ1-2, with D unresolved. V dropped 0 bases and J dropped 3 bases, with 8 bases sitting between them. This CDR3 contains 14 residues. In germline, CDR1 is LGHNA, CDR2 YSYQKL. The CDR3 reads CASSQDPGDSDYTF. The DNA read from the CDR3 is TGTGCCAGCAGCCAAGATCCTGGGGACTCCGACTACACC.

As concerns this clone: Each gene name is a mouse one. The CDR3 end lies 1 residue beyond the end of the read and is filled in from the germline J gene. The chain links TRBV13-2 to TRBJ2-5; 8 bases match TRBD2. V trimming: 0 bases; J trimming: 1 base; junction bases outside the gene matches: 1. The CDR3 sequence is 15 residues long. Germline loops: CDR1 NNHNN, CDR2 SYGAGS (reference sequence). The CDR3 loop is CASGDALGDQDTQYF. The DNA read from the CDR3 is TGTGCCAGCGGTGATGCACTGGGGGACCAAGACACCCAGTAC.

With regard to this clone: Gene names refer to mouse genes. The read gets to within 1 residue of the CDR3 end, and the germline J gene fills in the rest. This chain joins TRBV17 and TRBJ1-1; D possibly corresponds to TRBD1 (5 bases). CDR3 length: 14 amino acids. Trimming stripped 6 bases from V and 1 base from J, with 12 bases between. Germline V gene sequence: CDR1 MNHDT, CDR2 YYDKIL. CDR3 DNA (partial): TGTGCTAGCAGAGACGGGGGGGAAAACACAGAAGTCTTC. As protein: CASRDGGENTEVF. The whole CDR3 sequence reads CASRDGGENTEVFF.

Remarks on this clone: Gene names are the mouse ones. CDR3 sequence: CASSWTNQAPLF. The sequenced part of the CDR3 DNA is TGTGCCAGCAGTTGGACAAACCAGGCTCCGCTT. The V gene is TRBV26, the J gene TRBJ1-5; tentatively, D is TRBD1 (5 bases). From the germline J gene comes the end of the CDR3, since the read stops 1 residue before it. CDR3 length: 12 amino acids. Trimming pared 5 bases from V and 4 bases from J, leaving 6 bases between. CDR1 KGHPV and CDR2 FQNQEV come from the germline V gene (reference sequence).

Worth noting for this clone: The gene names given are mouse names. CDR3 loop: CASSDDENSDYTF. The CDR3 DNA, read in part, is TGTGCCAGCAGTGATGACGAAAACTCCGACTACACC. The chain employs TRBV13-3 and TRBJ1-2; D gene uncertain. With the read ending 1 residue before the CDR3 end, the germline J gene is used to fill in that end. The germline CDR1 and CDR2 sequences are NNHDY and SYVADS. The V end lost 0 bases, the J end lost 1 base, and 4 bases lay between the germline ends. The CDR3 has 13 residues.